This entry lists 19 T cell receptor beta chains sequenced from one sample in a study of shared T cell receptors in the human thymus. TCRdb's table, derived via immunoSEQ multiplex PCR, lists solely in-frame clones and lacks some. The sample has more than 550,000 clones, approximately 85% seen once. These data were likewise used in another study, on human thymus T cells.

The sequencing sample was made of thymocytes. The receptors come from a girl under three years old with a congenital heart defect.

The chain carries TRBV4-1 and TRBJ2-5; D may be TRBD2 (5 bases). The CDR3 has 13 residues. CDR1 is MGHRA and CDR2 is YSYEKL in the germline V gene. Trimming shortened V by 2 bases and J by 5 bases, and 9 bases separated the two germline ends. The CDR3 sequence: CASSQKRGETQYF. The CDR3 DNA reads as TGCGCCAGCAGCCAAAAAAGAGGGGAGACCCAGTACTTC.

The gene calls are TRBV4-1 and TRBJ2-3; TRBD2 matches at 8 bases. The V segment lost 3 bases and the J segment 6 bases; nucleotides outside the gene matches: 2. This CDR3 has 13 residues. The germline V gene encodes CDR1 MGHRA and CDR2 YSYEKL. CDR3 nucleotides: TGCGCCAGCAGCCAGCGGGGGGTTGATACGCAGTATTTT. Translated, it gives CASSQRGVDTQYF.

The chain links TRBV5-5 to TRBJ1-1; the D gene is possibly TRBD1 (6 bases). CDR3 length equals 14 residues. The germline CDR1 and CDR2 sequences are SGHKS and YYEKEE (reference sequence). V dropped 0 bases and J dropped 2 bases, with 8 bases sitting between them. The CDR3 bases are TGTGCCAGCAGCTTGGGGACAGCCAACACTGAAGCTTTCTTT. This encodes CASSLGTANTEAFF.

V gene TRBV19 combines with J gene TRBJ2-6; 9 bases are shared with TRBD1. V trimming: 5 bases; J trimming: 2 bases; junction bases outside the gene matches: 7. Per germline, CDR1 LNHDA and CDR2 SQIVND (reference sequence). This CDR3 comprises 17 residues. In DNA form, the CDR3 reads TGTGCCAGTAGTCCAGGACAGGGGATCGCTGGGGCCAACGTCCTGACTTTC. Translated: CASSPGQGIAGANVLTF. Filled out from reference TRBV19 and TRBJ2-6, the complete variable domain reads DGGITQSPKYLFRKEGQNVTLSCEQNLNHDAMYWYRQDPGQGLRLIYYSQIVNDFQKGDIAEGYSVSREKKESFPLTVTSAQKNPTAFYLCASSPGQGIAGANVLTFGAGSRLTVL.

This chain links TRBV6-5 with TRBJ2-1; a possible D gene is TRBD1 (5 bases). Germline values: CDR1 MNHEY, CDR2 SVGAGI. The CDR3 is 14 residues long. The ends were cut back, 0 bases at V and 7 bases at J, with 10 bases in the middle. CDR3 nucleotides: TGTGCCAGCAGTTACTCCAGGGTGTGGAATGAGCAGTTCTTC. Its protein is CASSYSRVWNEQFF.

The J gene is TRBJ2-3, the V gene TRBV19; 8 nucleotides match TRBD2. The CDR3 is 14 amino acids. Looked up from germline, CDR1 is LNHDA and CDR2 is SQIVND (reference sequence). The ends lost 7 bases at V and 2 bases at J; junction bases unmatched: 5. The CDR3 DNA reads TGTGCCAGTAAGATAGCGGGGCTCACAGATACGCAGTATTTT. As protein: CASKIAGLTDTQYF.

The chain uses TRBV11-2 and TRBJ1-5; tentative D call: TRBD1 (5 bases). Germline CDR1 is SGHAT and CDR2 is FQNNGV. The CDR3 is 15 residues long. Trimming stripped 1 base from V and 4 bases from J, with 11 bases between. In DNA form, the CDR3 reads TGTGCCAGCAGCTTAGGTGGGGGGTGGAATCAGCCCCAGCATTTT. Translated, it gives CASSLGGGWNQPQHF.

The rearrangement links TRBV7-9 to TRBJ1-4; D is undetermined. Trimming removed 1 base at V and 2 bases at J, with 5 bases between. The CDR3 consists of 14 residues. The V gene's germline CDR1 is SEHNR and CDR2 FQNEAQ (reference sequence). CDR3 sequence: CASSLEETNEKLFF. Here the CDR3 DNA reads TGTGCCAGCAGCTTAGAGGAGACTAATGAAAAACTGTTTTTT.

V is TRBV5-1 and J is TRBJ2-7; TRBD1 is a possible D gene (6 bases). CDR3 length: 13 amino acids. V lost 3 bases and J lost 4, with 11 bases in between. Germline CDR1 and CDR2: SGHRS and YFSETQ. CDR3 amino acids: CASSSGTYYEQYF. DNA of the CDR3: TGCGCCAGCAGCTCAGGGACATATTACGAGCAGTACTTC.

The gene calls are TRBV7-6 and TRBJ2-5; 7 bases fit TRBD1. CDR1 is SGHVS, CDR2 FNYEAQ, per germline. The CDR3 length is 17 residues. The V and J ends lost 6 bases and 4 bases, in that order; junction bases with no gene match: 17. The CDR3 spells CASRPSTDRAKGETQYF. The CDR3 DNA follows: TGTGCCAGCAGACCGTCAACAGACAGGGCGAAGGGAGAGACCCAGTACTTC.

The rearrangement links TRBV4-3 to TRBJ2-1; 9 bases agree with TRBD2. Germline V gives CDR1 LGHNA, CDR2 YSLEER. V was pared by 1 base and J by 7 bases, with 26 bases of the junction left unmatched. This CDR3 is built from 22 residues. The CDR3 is CASSQVRGGISSGGDPRNEQFF. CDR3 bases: TGCGCCAGCAGCCAAGTCAGGGGAGGAATTAGTAGCGGGGGAGATCCGAGGAATGAGCAGTTCTTC.

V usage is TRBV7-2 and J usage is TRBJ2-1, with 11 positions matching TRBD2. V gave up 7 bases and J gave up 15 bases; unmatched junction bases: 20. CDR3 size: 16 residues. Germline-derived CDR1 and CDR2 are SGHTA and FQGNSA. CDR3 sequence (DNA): TGTGCCAGCACCCCTTTACTGGGTAGCGGGGGGGCCGAGTCGTTCTTC. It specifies CASTPLLGSGGAESFF. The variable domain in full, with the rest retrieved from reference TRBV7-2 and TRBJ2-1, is GAGVSQSPSNKVTEKGKDVELRCDPISGHTALYWYRQSLGQGLEFLIYFQGNSAPDKSGLPSDRFSAERTGGSVSTLTIQRTQQEDSAVYLCASTPLLGSGGAESFFGPGTRLTVL.

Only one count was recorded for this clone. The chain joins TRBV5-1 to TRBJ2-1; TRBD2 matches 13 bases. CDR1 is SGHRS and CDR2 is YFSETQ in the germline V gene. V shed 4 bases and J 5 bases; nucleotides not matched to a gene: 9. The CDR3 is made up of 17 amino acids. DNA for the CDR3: TGCGCCAGCAGCGAGACCGGACTAGCGGGGGATAACAATGAGCAGTTCTTC. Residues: CASSETGLAGDNNEQFF. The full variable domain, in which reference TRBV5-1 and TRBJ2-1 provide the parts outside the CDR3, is KAGVTQTPRYLIKTRGQQVTLSCSPISGHRSVSWYQQTPGQGLQFLFEYFSETQRNKGNFPGRFSGRQFSNSRSEMNVSTLELGDSALYLCASSETGLAGDNNEQFFGPGTRLTVL.

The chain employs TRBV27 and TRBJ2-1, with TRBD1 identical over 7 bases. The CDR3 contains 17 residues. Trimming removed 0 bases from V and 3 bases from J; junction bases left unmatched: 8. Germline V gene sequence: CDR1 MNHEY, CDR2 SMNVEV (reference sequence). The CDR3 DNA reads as TGTGCCAGCAGTTTATCTCACGACAGGGAAGACTACAATGAGCAGTTCTTC. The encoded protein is CASSLSHDREDYNEQFF.

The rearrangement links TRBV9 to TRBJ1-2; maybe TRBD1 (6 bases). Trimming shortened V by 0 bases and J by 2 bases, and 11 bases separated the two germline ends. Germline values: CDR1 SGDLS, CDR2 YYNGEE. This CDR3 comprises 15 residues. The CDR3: CASSVVQGLNYGYTF. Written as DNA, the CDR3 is TGTGCCAGCAGCGTAGTTCAGGGGCTGAACTATGGCTACACCTTC.

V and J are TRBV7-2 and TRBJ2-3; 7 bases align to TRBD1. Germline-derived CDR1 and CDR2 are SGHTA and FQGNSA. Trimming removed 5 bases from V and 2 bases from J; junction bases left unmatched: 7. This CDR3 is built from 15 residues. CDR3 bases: TGTGCCAGCAGCCCTCAGGGACAGTACACAGATACGCAGTATTTT. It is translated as CASSPQGQYTDTQYF.

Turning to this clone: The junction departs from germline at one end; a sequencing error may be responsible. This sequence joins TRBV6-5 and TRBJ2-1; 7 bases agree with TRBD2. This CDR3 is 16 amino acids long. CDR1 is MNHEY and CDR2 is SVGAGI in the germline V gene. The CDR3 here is CASSCPSQRGYNKQFF. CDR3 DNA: TGTGCCAGCAGTTGCCCCTCCCAGCGGGGTTACAATAAGCAGTTCTTC.

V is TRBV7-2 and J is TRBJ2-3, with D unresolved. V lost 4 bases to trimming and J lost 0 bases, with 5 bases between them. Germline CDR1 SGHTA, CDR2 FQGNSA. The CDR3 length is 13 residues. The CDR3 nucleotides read TGTGCCAGCAGCTCCTTTAGCACAGATACGCAGTATTTT. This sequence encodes CASSSFSTDTQYF.

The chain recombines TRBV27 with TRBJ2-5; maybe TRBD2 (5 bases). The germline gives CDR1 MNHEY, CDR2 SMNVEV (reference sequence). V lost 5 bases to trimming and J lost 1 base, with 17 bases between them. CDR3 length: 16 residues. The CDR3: CASSPRETESQETQYF. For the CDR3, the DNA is TGTGCCAGCAGTCCCCGGGAAACGGAATCCCAAGAGACCCAGTACTTC.